Listed here are 21 T cell receptor beta chains from one sample, sequenced in a study of blood T cell repertoires in COVID-19. TCRdb's copy holds only in-frame clones and misses some; the assay was immunoSEQ multiplex PCR. Among about 120,000 clones listed, 79% were seen once. Sequencing was performed on peripheral blood. The receptors originated from a woman aged 80 or over with acute or convalescent COVID-19.

This clone was observed once. J is TRBJ1-5 and V is TRBV29-1; 7 positions agree with TRBD1. V was pared by 5 bases and J by 2 bases, with 9 bases of the junction left unmatched. The CDR3 length is 15 residues. Per the germline V gene, CDR1 is SQVTM and CDR2 is ANQGSEA. Written as DNA, the CDR3 is TGCAGCGTTTCCGATCCCCAGGGGGGCAATCAGCCCCAGCATTTT. Its translation is CSVSDPQGGNQPQHF.

The chain employs TRBV6-6 and TRBJ1-1; 9 bases are shared with TRBD1. Trimming removed 7 bases from V and 4 bases from J; junction bases left unmatched: 13. The CDR3 contains 16 residues. Germline loops: CDR1 MNHNY, CDR2 SVGAGI (reference sequence). The CDR3 spells CASNGQGPRGATEAFF. In DNA, the CDR3 is TGTGCCAGCAACGGACAGGGGCCGCGGGGGGCCACTGAAGCTTTCTTT.

This chain uses TRBV6-5 with TRBJ2-7, with TRBD1 identical over 8 bases. The CDR3 consists of 14 residues. Trimming at V came to 6 bases and at J to 6 bases, leaving 10 bases not matched to a gene. Per the germline V gene, CDR1 is MNHEY and CDR2 is SVGAGI. CDR3 nucleotide sequence: TGTGCCAGCAGAGACGACAGGGGAGTTGGCGAGCAGTACTTC. This sequence encodes CASRDDRGVGEQYF.

The chain is built from TRBV11-2 and TRBJ2-1; TRBD2 matches at 7 bases. The V gene end was trimmed by 5 bases and the J gene end by 7 bases; junction bases not matched to a gene: 5. This CDR3 comprises 13 residues. Germline CDR1 SGHAT, CDR2 FQNNGV. This chain's CDR3 is CASSTGLRNEQFF. The DNA of the CDR3 is TGTGCCAGCAGCACGGGACTACGGAATGAGCAGTTCTTC.

This CDR3 reads CASSVDRAGTGELFF. Here the CDR3 DNA reads TGTGCCAGCAGCGTAGACAGGGCTGGAACCGGGGAGCTGTTTTTT. The chain joins TRBV9 to TRBJ2-2, with D possibly matching TRBD1 (6 bases). The germline V and J ends were trimmed by 0 bases and 5 bases, with 11 bases remaining between them. Looked up from germline, CDR1 is SGDLS and CDR2 is YYNGEE. The CDR3 is 15 amino acids. The whole variable domain, remainder taken from reference TRBV9 and TRBJ2-2, is DSGVTQTPKHLITATGQRVTLRCSPRSGDLSVYWYQQSLDQGLQFLIQYYNGEERAKGNILERFSAQQFPDLHSELNLSSLELGDSALYFCASSVDRAGTGELFFGEGSRLTVL.

The V gene is TRBV6-5, the J gene TRBJ2-7; TRBD2 might be the D (5 bases). The V and J ends lost 4 bases and 3 bases respectively, with 13 bases between them. This CDR3 spans 14 amino acids. The V gene's germline CDR1 is MNHEY and CDR2 SVGAGI. CDR3 DNA: TGTGCCAGCAGTTCCCTTGGCAGCGGCTACGAGCAGTACTTC. As protein: CASSSLGSGYEQYF.

This clone came up a few times. The chain uses TRBV12-5 and TRBJ1-6; 9 nucleotides align to TRBD1. The germline CDR1 and CDR2 sequences are LGHNT and FRNRAP. This CDR3 contains 16 residues. J was trimmed by 10 bases and V by 0 bases; bases with no gene match: 7. The CDR3 DNA follows: TGTGCTAGTGGTTTGGTCCTAGGGACAGGGCTCTCACCCCTCCACTTT. This codes for CASGLVLGTGLSPLHF.

V usage is TRBV2 and J usage is TRBJ2-7; tentative D call: TRBD2 (5 bases). CDR1 and CDR2 from the germline V gene are SNHLY and FYNNEI. The V end was cut by 4 bases, the J end by 6 bases, with 7 bases between. The CDR3 consists of 11 residues. The CDR3 nucleotides read TGTGCCAGCAGTGCCGGGGTCGAGCAGTACTTC. This gives the protein CASSAGVEQYF.

V gene TRBV19 combines with J gene TRBJ2-7; TRBD1 agrees at 7 bases. Germline assignment: CDR1 LNHDA and CDR2 SQIVND (reference sequence). CDR3 length: 13 amino acids. Germline trimming cut 2 bases from V and 5 bases from J; bases unmatched to any gene: 3. The CDR3 DNA is TGTGCCAGTAGTATAAACAGGGGCCACGAGCAGTACTTC. Its translation: CASSINRGHEQYF.

The V and J genes are TRBV5-1 and TRBJ1-5; D possibly corresponds to TRBD1 (6 bases). This CDR3 spans 16 amino acids. CDR1 is SGHRS and CDR2 is YFSETQ in the germline V gene. V was clipped by 7 bases and J by 1 base, with 18 bases between them. The DNA of the CDR3 is TGCGCCAGCTCAGAGCAGGGGATCATGAGCAATCAGCCCCAGCATTTT. The encoded protein is CASSEQGIMSNQPQHF.

V gene TRBV7-9 combines with J gene TRBJ2-2, with D maybe TRBD1 (5 bases). Trimming took 2 bases from V and 3 from J, leaving 7 bases between them. The CDR3 spans 14 residues. Germline loops: CDR1 SEHNR, CDR2 FQNEAQ (reference sequence). The CDR3 reads CASSLQGHTGELFF. The CDR3 DNA is TGTGCCAGCAGCTTACAGGGTCACACCGGGGAGCTGTTTTTT.

The chain is built from TRBV10-3 and TRBJ2-6; D ambiguous. The germline gives CDR1 ENHRY, CDR2 SYGVKD. The ends were cut back, 6 bases at V and 0 bases at J, with 9 bases in the middle. The CDR3 extends over 15 amino acids. The CDR3 protein is CAISTQVSGANVLTF. CDR3 nucleotide sequence: TGTGCCATCAGCACTCAGGTCTCTGGGGCCAACGTCCTGACTTTC.

In this sample, this clone turned up a few times. The V call is TRBV9, the J call TRBJ2-7; 9 bases map to TRBD2. Per germline, CDR1 SGDLS and CDR2 YYNGEE. This CDR3 comprises 14 residues. V shed 4 bases, J shed 5 bases, and the junction held 7 bases outside the gene matches. The CDR3 DNA reads TGTGCCAGCAGCACCAGCGGGGGGAGACACGAGCAGTACTTC. Residues: CASSTSGGRHEQYF.

V and J are TRBV24-1 and TRBJ2-1; 8 bases are a match to TRBD2. The V segment lost 4 bases and the J segment 2 bases; nucleotides outside the gene matches: 6. Germline CDR1 and CDR2: KGHDR and SFDVKD. This CDR3 spans 16 amino acids. CDR3 DNA: TGTGCCACCAGTGAACCAGCGGGGGCAGCCTACAATGAGCAGTTCTTC. It specifies CATSEPAGAAYNEQFF.

This clone is a singleton in its sample. The chain recombines TRBV5-6 with TRBJ2-1, with 9 positions matching TRBD2. CDR3 length equals 16 residues. Germline V gene sequence: CDR1 SGHDT, CDR2 YYEEEE. The V gene end was trimmed by 0 bases and the J gene end by 4 bases; junction bases not matched to a gene: 5. DNA of the CDR3: TGTGCCAGCAGCTTGGATGTGACTAGCGGATACAATGAGCAGTTCTTC. Its translation is CASSLDVTSGYNEQFF.

This chain uses TRBV10-3 with TRBJ2-5, with 8 bases aligning to TRBD1. Germline CDR1 reads ENHRY; CDR2 reads SYGVKD. Trimming cost V 4 bases and J 5 bases; bases outside gene matches: 3. CDR3 length: 13 residues. CDR3 sequence: CAISVRQGETQYF. The CDR3 coding sequence is TGTGCCATCAGTGTGCGACAGGGGGAGACCCAGTACTTC.

This chain links TRBV6-6 with TRBJ1-5; TRBD1 aligns across 8 bases. The V gene end was trimmed by 5 bases and the J gene end by 3 bases; junction bases not matched to a gene: 6. The CDR3 contains 15 residues. Germline-derived CDR1 and CDR2 are MNHNY and SVGAGI (reference sequence). The CDR3 reads CASSDGTGPNQPQHF. CDR3 coding DNA: TGTGCCAGCAGTGACGGGACAGGCCCCAATCAGCCCCAGCATTTT.

V is TRBV5-8 and J is TRBJ1-1; D is possibly TRBD1 (5 bases). Germline V lookup: CDR1 SGHTS, CDR2 YDEGEE. CDR3 size: 12 residues. Trimming took 0 bases from V and 11 from J, leaving 11 bases between them. The CDR3 loop is CASSLEVGAAFF. In DNA, the CDR3 is TGTGCCAGCAGCTTGGAAGTAGGGGCGGCTTTCTTT.

This chain links TRBV19 with TRBJ1-3; a possible D gene is TRBD1 (6 bases). The CDR3 loop spans 14 amino acids. V was shortened by 8 bases and J by 2 bases, with 13 bases between the two germline ends. CDR1 and CDR2 (germline): LNHDA, SQIVND (reference sequence). CDR3 coding DNA: TGTGCCAGTTTAAACGACAGGACTGGAAACACCATATATTTT. Encoded protein: CASLNDRTGNTIYF.

The CDR3 sequence is CASSLKTSSANEQFF. In DNA form, the CDR3 reads TGTGCCAGCAGTCTGAAGACTAGTTCCGCCAATGAGCAGTTCTTC. This chain joins TRBV6-5 and TRBJ2-1; a weak D match, TRBD2 (6 bases). V was shortened by 5 bases and J by 6 bases, with 17 bases between the two germline ends. Germline CDR1 reads MNHEY; CDR2 reads SVGAGI. The CDR3 length is 15 residues.

In its sample, this clone was seen once. The CDR3 loop reads CASSLRLAGVGSTQYF. Here the CDR3 DNA reads TGTGCCAGCAGCTTAAGACTAGCGGGGGTCGGGTCGACCCAGTACTTC. The gene calls are TRBV7-2 and TRBJ2-5; 12 nucleotides line up with TRBD2. Losses at the gene ends were 2 bases for V and 7 bases for J; bases not matched to a gene: 8. The CDR3 is 16 amino acids. In germline, CDR1 is SGHTA, CDR2 FQGNSA.